This entry is about one T cell receptor (beta chain). This sample stems from a study of blood T cell repertoires in COVID-19. Here immunoSEQ multiplex PCR was the method, and the copy in TCRdb shows in-frame clones only, minus some. In the table there are 250,000 to 300,000 clones, 70% to 90% of which are singletons. Trimming removed 9 bases from V and 6 bases from J; junction bases left unmatched: 16. CDR3 size: 16 residues. From germline, CDR1 is KGHDR and CDR2 SFDVKD. The sequence derives from a man over 45 with active or convalescent COVID-19. Material for sequencing was peripheral blood. J is TRBJ1-5 and V is TRBV24-1; TRBD1 matches 7 bases. The CDR3 region has the DNA TGTGCCACCTCGGCCGGTGGGCAGGGGGGTCGTCAGCCCCAGCATTTT. It encodes CATSAGGQGGRQPQHF.